These 6 T cell receptor beta chains were all obtained from the same sample, sequenced in a study of early T cells in non-severe SARS-CoV-2 infection. In TCRdb, the 5' RACE reads were re-called with MiXCR into one record per CDR3 protein. In the table there are about 48,000 distinct CDR3 sequences, approximately 8.1% of which are singletons. The specimen was whole blood. The receptors here all came from an adult who was a healthcare worker with PCR-confirmed SARS-CoV-2 infection or an uninfected control (not recorded which).

This clonotype occurred many times. This chain joins TRBV4-3 and TRBJ1-1; D is undetermined. Trimming pared 0 bases from V and 5 bases from J, leaving 13 bases between. There are 15 residues in the CDR3. Germline CDR1 and CDR2: LGHNA and YSLEER. Here the CDR3 DNA reads TGCGCCAGCAGCCAAGATCCCACGGTTAGGACTGAAGCTTTCTTT. This codes for CASSQDPTVRTEAFF.

This clonotype was recorded at least ten times. The V and J genes are TRBV6-5 and TRBJ1-1; no clear D. Trimming took off 6 bases at V and 4 bases at J, with 9 bases between the two ends. CDR1 MNHEY and CDR2 SVGAGI come from the germline V gene. CDR3 size: 12 residues. The CDR3 bases are TGTGCCAGCAGGATGGTAGGCACTGAAGCTTTCTTT. As protein: CASRMVGTEAFF.

This clonotype was found many times. The chain links TRBV4-2 to TRBJ1-4, with D perhaps matching TRBD1 (6 bases). The germline V gene encodes CDR1 LGHNA and CDR2 YNFKEQ. The CDR3 runs to 15 residues. V shed 4 bases and J shed 1 base, with 10 bases lying between them. CDR3 in amino acids: CASSRPGETNEKLFF. The CDR3 nucleotides read TGTGCCAGCAGCCGCCCAGGGGAAACTAATGAAAAACTGTTTTTT.

This clonotype appeared a few times. The chain recombines TRBV12-3 or TRBV12-4 with TRBJ2-5; D may be TRBD1 or TRBD2 (5 bases each). The CDR3 contains 18 residues. Trimming removed 2 bases at V and 4 bases at J, with 23 bases between. The CDR3 region is CASSLRVRDLGGGETQYF. CDR3 sequence (DNA): TGTGCCAGCAGTTTAAGAGTCAGGGATCTCGGTGGAGGAGAGACCCAGTACTTC.

The rearrangement joins TRBV5-4 to TRBJ2-5, with D tentatively TRBD1 or TRBD2 (6 bases each). CDR1 and CDR2 (germline): SGHNT, YYREEE (reference sequence). CDR3 length: 14 amino acids. The V gene lost 2 bases and the J gene lost 5 bases, with 13 bases spanning the gap. Written as DNA, the CDR3 is TGTGCCAGCAGCTTACGTAGCGGACAGGAGACCCAGTACTTC. Its translation is CASSLRSGQETQYF.

This clonotype has a count of ten or more. V and J are TRBV11-2 and TRBJ2-1, with D hard to call. The CDR3 length is 11 residues. V lost 4 bases, J lost 7 bases, and 5 bases lay in between. Per germline, CDR1 SGHAT and CDR2 FQNNGV. The CDR3 loop is CASSWRNEQFF. DNA for the CDR3: TGTGCCAGCAGCTGGAGAAATGAGCAGTTCTTC.